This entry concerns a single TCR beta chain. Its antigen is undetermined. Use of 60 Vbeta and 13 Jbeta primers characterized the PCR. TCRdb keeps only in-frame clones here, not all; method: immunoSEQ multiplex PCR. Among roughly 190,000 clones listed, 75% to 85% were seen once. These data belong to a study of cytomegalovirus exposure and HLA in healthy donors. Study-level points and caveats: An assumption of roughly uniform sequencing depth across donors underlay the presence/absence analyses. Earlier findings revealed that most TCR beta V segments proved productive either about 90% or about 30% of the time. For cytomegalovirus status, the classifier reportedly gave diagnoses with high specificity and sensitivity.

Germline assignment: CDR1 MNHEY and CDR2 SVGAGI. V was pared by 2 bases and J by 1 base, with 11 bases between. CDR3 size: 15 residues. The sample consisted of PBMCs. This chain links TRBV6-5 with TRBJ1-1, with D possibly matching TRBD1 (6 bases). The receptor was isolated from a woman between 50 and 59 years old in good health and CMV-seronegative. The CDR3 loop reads CASSYQTTGNTEAFF. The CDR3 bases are TGTGCCAGCAGTTACCAAACGACAGGGAACACTGAAGCTTTCTTT.